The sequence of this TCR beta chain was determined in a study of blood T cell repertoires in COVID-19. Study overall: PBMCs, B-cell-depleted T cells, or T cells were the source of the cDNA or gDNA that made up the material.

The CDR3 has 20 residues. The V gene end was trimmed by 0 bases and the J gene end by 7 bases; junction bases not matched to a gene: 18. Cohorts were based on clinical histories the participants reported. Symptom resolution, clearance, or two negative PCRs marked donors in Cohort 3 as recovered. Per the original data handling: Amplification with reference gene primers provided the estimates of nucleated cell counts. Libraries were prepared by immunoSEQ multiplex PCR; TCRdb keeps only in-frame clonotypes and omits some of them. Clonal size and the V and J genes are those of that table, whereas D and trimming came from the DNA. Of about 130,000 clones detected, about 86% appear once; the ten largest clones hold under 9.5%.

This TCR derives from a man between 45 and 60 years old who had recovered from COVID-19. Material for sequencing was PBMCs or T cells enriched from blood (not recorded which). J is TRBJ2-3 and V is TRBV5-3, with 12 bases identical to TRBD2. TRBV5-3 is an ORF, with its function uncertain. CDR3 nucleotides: TGTGCCAGAAGCTTGGCGCGAGGTGGACTAGCGGGGTTGGGGGGGAATACGCAGTATTTT. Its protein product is CARSLARGGLAGLGGNTQYF.